The source of this T cell receptor (beta chain) is a study of shared clonotypes between healthy human individuals. Across the whole study: A few men and a couple of women, aged 18 to 49, were donors.

CDR3 size: 16 residues. Trimming shortened V by 5 bases and J by 0 bases, and 16 bases separated the two germline ends. Germline CDR1 reads SGDLS; CDR2 reads YYNGEE. Each subset's genomic DNA was shared equally among a number of immunoSEQ plates. Libraries were prepared by immunoSEQ multiplex PCR; TCRdb keeps only in-frame clonotypes and omits some of them. The repertoire holds 550,000 to 800,000 clones, with around 90% as singletons. Study-wide findings and caveats: The study found roughly 5% of naive CD4 clonotypes shared across a few donors. An effect of sequencing depth on clonotype sharing among donors was expected.

As to this clone: Its specificity is unknown.

The clonotype originates from a man aged 18 to 30 in good health. Some clones in this sample may be carry-over from other donors' samples. Sequencing was carried out using memory CD8+ T cells from PBMCs. Subset indicated: CD45RO+ cells pooled with CCR7-negative TemRA cells. The gene calls are TRBV9 and TRBJ2-3; D possibly corresponds to TRBD2 (6 bases). In DNA form, the CDR3 reads TGTGCCAGCAGTGTGTCGGGAGCGGCTAGCACAGATACGCAGTATTTT. Translating gives CASSVSGAASTDTQYF.